A single sample is the source of the 11 T cell receptor beta chains below, sequenced in a study of early T cells in non-severe SARS-CoV-2 infection. TCRdb reprocessed the 5' RACE reads with MiXCR, giving one entry per CDR3 protein. The sample has roughly 80,000 distinct CDR3 sequences, 15% to 20% seen once. Sequenced: whole blood. These receptor sequences come from an adult who was a healthcare worker with PCR-confirmed SARS-CoV-2 infection or an uninfected control (not recorded which).

The chain links TRBV5-1 to TRBJ1-5; 8 bases agree with TRBD1. V dropped 4 bases and J dropped 3; count of bases not matched to a gene: 6. Germline loops: CDR1 SGHRS, CDR2 YFSETQ. The CDR3 is 15 residues long. The CDR3, as DNA: TGCGCCAGCAGCCTAGAGACAGGGGCCAATCAGCCCCAGCATTTT. This gives the protein CASSLETGANQPQHF.

This clonotype was seen only a few times. The chain is built from TRBV29-1 and TRBJ2-5; the match to TRBD1 covers 9 bases. The CDR3 length is 15 residues. CDR1 and CDR2 from the germline V gene are SQVTM and ANQGSEA. V was clipped by 3 bases and J by 4 bases; unmatched bases: 9. CDR3 DNA sequence: TGCAGCGTTGACCCTGGGACAGGGCTCGGAGAGACCCAGTACTTC. Encoded protein: CSVDPGTGLGETQYF.

There are a few counts of this clonotype. The chain couples TRBV5-1 to TRBJ2-1; tentative D call: TRBD1 (6 bases). The ends were cut back, 4 bases at V and 0 bases at J, with 26 bases in the middle. Germline V lookup: CDR1 SGHRS, CDR2 YFSETQ. This CDR3 contains 20 residues. The CDR3 nucleotides read TGCGCCAGCAGCCCCCATCGGGGACAACTCCAGCTCAGCTCCTACAATGAGCAGTTCTTC. It is translated as CASSPHRGQLQLSSYNEQFF.

This clonotype turned up a few times. This chain joins TRBV7-6 and TRBJ1-4; possibly TRBD1 for D (5 bases). The V gene's germline CDR1 is SGHVS and CDR2 FNYEAQ. This CDR3 is built from 13 residues. Between the trimmed V and J ends, which lost 0 bases and 8 bases, there was a span of 7 bases. CDR3 sequence: CASSLARGEKLFF. The CDR3 DNA is TGTGCCAGCAGCTTAGCGAGGGGCGAAAAACTGTTTTTT.

J is TRBJ2-2 and V is TRBV30; D possibly corresponds to TRBD2 (5 bases). This CDR3 is built from 11 residues. Between the trimmed V and J ends, which lost 2 bases and 12 bases, there was a span of 10 bases. Looked up from germline, CDR1 is GTSNPN and CDR2 is SVGIG (reference sequence). The CDR3 protein is CAWSLAPQLFF. DNA of the CDR3: TGTGCCTGGAGTCTAGCTCCGCAGCTGTTTTTT.

The V gene is TRBV5-4, the J gene TRBJ2-2; TRBD1 matches 7 bases. The V segment lost 3 bases and the J segment 7 bases; nucleotides outside the gene matches: 6. Germline CDR1 reads SGHNT; CDR2 reads YYREEE (reference sequence). The CDR3 has 14 residues. The CDR3 bases are TGTGCCAGCAGCTCCGGACAGGAGGACGGGGAGCTGTTTTTT. Translating gives CASSSGQEDGELFF. Full variable domain (missing parts from reference TRBV5-4 and TRBJ2-2): ETGVTQSPTHLIKTRGQQVTLRCSSQSGHNTVSWYQQALGQGPQFIFQYYREEENGRGNFPPRFSGLQFPNYSSELNVNALELDDSALYLCASSSGQEDGELFFGEGSRLTVL.

This clonotype was seen more than once but under ten times. This chain connects TRBV29-1 to TRBJ2-7; TRBD2 agrees at 8 bases. The J segment lost 6 bases and the V segment lost 2 bases, leaving 12 bases of the junction unmatched. The CDR3 sequence is 15 residues long. The germline gives CDR1 SQVTM, CDR2 ANQGSEA. The CDR3 coding sequence is TGCAGCGTTGAAAGTGCCCGGAGCGGGAGAGGCGAGCAGTACTTC. This translates into CSVESARSGRGEQYF.

This clonotype was observed a few times. The chain has TRBV11-2 and TRBJ2-5, with a possible D match to TRBD1 (6 bases). The ends were cut back, 4 bases at V and 1 base at J, with 16 bases in the middle. The CDR3 sequence is 16 residues long. CDR1 is SGHAT, CDR2 FQNNGV, per germline. The DNA of the CDR3 is TGTGCCAGCAGCTCCACCATGGGGGCGCCCCAAGAGACCCAGTACTTC. It translates to CASSSTMGAPQETQYF.

The chain links TRBV10-1 to TRBJ2-5; 9 nucleotides line up with TRBD2. The CDR3 has 15 amino acids. V dropped 0 bases and J dropped 7; count of bases not matched to a gene: 6. The germline V gene has CDR1 WNHNN and CDR2 SYGVQD (reference sequence). The CDR3 bases are TGCGCCAGCAGTGAGTCGGCTAGCGGGATCGGGACCCAGTACTTC. This translates into CASSESASGIGTQYF.

This clonotype occurred a few times. V gene TRBV10-3 combines with J gene TRBJ2-1; weak D call: TRBD2 (6 bases). The CDR3 sequence is 14 residues long. Trimming removed 5 bases at V and 4 bases at J, with 12 bases between. Looked up from germline, CDR1 is ENHRY and CDR2 is SYGVKD. The CDR3 region has the DNA TGTGCCATCAGTCCGGGACTTGAGTACAATGAGCAGTTCTTC. Translating it yields CAISPGLEYNEQFF.

As regards this clonotype: Its ends do not fully match the called genes, so a read error is possible. The V and J genes are TRBV5-4 and TRBJ2-3; D might be TRBD1 or TRBD2, each matching 5 bases. CDR1 is SGHNT and CDR2 is YYREEE in the germline V gene (reference sequence). The CDR3 contains 15 residues. The CDR3 protein is CASSLDQRGTGTQYF. The CDR3 DNA follows: TGTGCCAGCAGCTTGGACCAACGGGGCACAGGTACGCAGTATTTT.